These T cell receptor beta chains were read from a single sample in a study of cytomegalovirus exposure and HLA in healthy donors. The protocol was immunoSEQ multiplex PCR, while the TCRdb copy is restricted to in-frame clones and leaves out a portion. In the table there are about 160,000 clones, approximately 80% of which are singletons. Sequencing was done on a sample of PBMCs. The receptors come from a woman aged 18-30 years in good health and CMV-seronegative. Both conserved end residues are part of each CDR3. D genes are given only for firm matches. Clone size is shown for a subset of rows, as once, few, many or a class of expanded clone.

-,-,TRBJ1-1,TRBV2,CASIKNTEAFF,TGTGCCAGCATAAAGAACACTGAAGCTTTCTTT
-,TRBD1,TRBJ2-7,TRBV2,CASRSLRTGQAYEQYF,TGTGCCAGCAGATCCCTACGGACAGGGCAGGCCTACGAGCAGTACTTC
once,-,TRBJ2-1,TRBV28,CASSSPGLQGHNEQFF,TGTGCCAGCAGTTCGCCGGGACTCCAGGGCCACAATGAGCAGTTCTTC
-,-,TRBJ1-4,TRBV6-5,CASRPGLREKLFF,TGTGCCAGCCGACCAGGGTTGCGTGAAAAACTGTTTTTT
-,-,TRBJ1-5,TRBV6-5,CASSYLGGNQPQHF,TGTGCCAGCAGTTACTTGGGAGGCAATCAGCCCCAGCATTTT
-,-,TRBJ1-2,TRBV18,CASSPPGRNNYGYTF,TGTGCCAGCTCACCACCGGGCCGGAACAACTATGGCTACACCTTC
-,TRBD1,TRBJ1-5,TRBV6-5,CASRLQGAGQPQHF,TGTGCCAGCAGACTACAGGGGGCAGGTCAGCCCCAGCATTTT
-,-,TRBJ1-3,TRBV10-3,CAIRNSGVRGSGNTIYF,TGTGCCATCAGAAACTCCGGGGTTCGCGGATCGGGAAACACCATATATTTT
few,-,TRBJ1-1,TRBV7-9,CASSPVNTEAFF,TGTGCCAGCAGCCCAGTGAACACTGAAGCTTTCTTT
-,-,TRBJ2-7,TRBV11-2,CASSARGAVTYEQYF,TGTGCCAGCAGCGCCCGGGGTGCGGTGACCTACGAGCAGTACTTC
-,TRBD2,TRBJ2-5,TRBV6-1,CASIPGWGGRETQYF,TGTGCCAGCATACCGGGGTGGGGGGGGAGAGAGACCCAGTACTTC
-,-,TRBJ1-5,TRBV28,CASSHGTRGGNQPQHF,TGTGCCAGCAGCCACGGGACCAGGGGAGGCAATCAGCCCCAGCATTTT
-,-,TRBJ2-5,TRBV2,CARKTARYQETQYF,TGTGCCAGAAAAACCGCGAGATACCAAGAGACCCAGTACTTC
-,TRBD1,TRBJ1-1,TRBV25-1,CASSESGRGDTEAFF,TGTGCCAGCAGTGAATCTGGCAGGGGGGACACTGAAGCTTTCTTT
-,TRBD1,TRBJ1-1,TRBV6-5,CASSPPTGRAFF,TGTGCCAGCAGTCCACCGACAGGGCGTGCTTTCTTT
-,TRBD1,TRBJ1-2,TRBV19,CASNQGAIGYGYTF,TGTGCCAGTAATCAGGGGGCGATTGGCTATGGCTACACCTTC
-,-,TRBJ1-2,TRBV25-1,CASRQERGYTF,TGTGCCAGCAGACAGGAGCGTGGCTACACCTTC
-,TRBD2,TRBJ2-7,TRBV4-1,CASSQDASGRLGQQYF,TGCGCCAGCAGCCAAGACGCTAGCGGGCGGCTCGGGCAGCAGTACTTC
-,TRBD1,TRBJ1-2,TRBV9,CASSGVWDRGDYGYTF,TGTGCCAGCAGCGGAGTGTGGGACAGGGGGGACTATGGCTACACCTTC
-,-,TRBJ1-1,TRBV11-3,CASSQDSQNTEAFF,TGTGCCAGCAGCCAAGACAGCCAGAACACTGAAGCTTTCTTT
-,-,TRBJ1-2,TRBV2,CASSEGVRYGYTF,TGTGCCAGCAGTGAAGGAGTCCGCTATGGCTACACCTTC
-,-,TRBJ1-6,TRBV5-6,CASSLGTDYNSPLHF,TGTGCCAGCAGCTTGGGGACAGACTATAATTCACCCCTCCACTTT
-,-,TRBJ2-7,TRBV5-1,CASSRDTTYEQYF,TGCGCCAGCAGCCGGGACACGACCTACGAGCAGTACTTC
-,-,TRBJ1-2,TRBV5-6,CASDGDFYGYTF,TGTGCCAGCGATGGGGACTTCTATGGCTACACCTTC
-,TRBD1,TRBJ2-3,TRBV5-4,CASSTRTGTSTDTQYF,TGTGCCAGCAGCACCAGGACAGGGACTAGCACAGATACGCAGTATTTT
few,-,TRBJ2-7,TRBV25-1,CASSPLEGGFYEQYF,TGTGCCAGCAGTCCCTTGGAAGGGGGTTTCTACGAGCAGTACTTC
-,-,TRBJ1-6,TRBV19,CASTKAGMYNSPLHF,TGTGCCAGTACCAAGGCAGGGATGTATAATTCACCCCTCCACTTT
-,-,TRBJ2-1,TRBV5-6,CASSLVARVVYNEQFF,TGTGCCAGCAGCTTGGTGGCCAGGGTGGTCTACAATGAGCAGTTCTTC
-,TRBD1,TRBJ1-2,TRBV30,CAWSYRGDYGYTF,TGTGCCTGGAGTTACAGGGGGGACTATGGCTACACCTTC
-,TRBD2,TRBJ2-5,TRBV7-9,CASSRTSGGLETQYF,TGTGCCAGCAGCCGGACTAGCGGGGGGTTGGAGACCCAGTACTTC
-,-,TRBJ2-1,TRBV30,CAWSWQGNEQFF,TGTGCCTGGAGCTGGCAGGGCAATGAGCAGTTCTTC
once,TRBD1,TRBJ1-1,TRBV27,CASSSWQGEGAFF,TGTGCCAGCAGTTCTTGGCAGGGGGAAGGGGCTTTCTTT
-,-,TRBJ1-5,TRBV6-6,CASSYGVNSNQPQHF,TGTGCCAGCAGTTACGGAGTCAATAGCAATCAGCCCCAGCATTTT
-,-,TRBJ1-1,TRBV2,CASSGGGGSTEAFF,TGTGCCAGCAGTGGGGGCGGGGGCAGCACTGAAGCTTTCTTT
-,TRBD1,TRBJ2-3,TRBV11-2,CASSLDGQGLPSTDTQYF,TGTGCCAGCAGCTTAGATGGACAGGGGCTTCCTAGCACAGATACGCAGTATTTT
-,-,TRBJ2-3,TRBV5-1,CASSLGRGSTDTQYF,TGCGCCAGCAGCTTGGGAAGGGGATCCACAGATACGCAGTATTTT
-,-,TRBJ2-2,TRBV5-6,CASSLLEGELFF,TGTGCCAGCAGCCTCCTCGAGGGGGAGCTGTTTTTT
once,-,TRBJ2-7,TRBV6-5,CASSKKHGQVNEQYF,TGTGCCAGCAGCAAAAAGCACGGTCAGGTCAACGAGCAGTACTTC
-,TRBD1,TRBJ2-1,TRBV30,CAWSKPGTGSYNEQFF,TGTGCCTGGAGTAAACCGGGGACAGGGTCCTACAATGAGCAGTTCTTC
-,-,TRBJ1-4,TRBV28,CASSVSGGNEKLFF,TGTGCCAGCAGCGTCTCCGGGGGTAATGAAAAACTGTTTTTT
-,-,TRBJ2-5,TRBV10-3,CAISRGETQYF,TGTGCCATCAGTAGAGGGGAGACCCAGTACTTC
-,-,TRBJ2-7,TRBV11-2,CASSLGQVSYEQYF,TGTGCCAGCAGCTTAGGACAGGTGTCCTACGAGCAGTACTTC
-,TRBD1,TRBJ1-3,TRBV6-5,CASTQGGSSGNTIYF,TGTGCCAGCACCCAGGGGGGATCCTCTGGAAACACCATATATTTT
-,TRBD1,TRBJ2-5,TRBV7-6,CASSSDREEETQYF,TGTGCCAGCAGCTCAGACAGGGAAGAAGAGACCCAGTACTTC
-,TRBD2,TRBJ2-2,TRBV7-3,CASSGTLAGTGELFF,TGTGCCAGCAGTGGGACCCTAGCGGGGACCGGGGAGCTGTTTTTT
-,-,TRBJ1-1,TRBV12-1,CASSSHRGRTEAFF,TGTGCCAGCAGCTCCCACAGGGGGAGGACTGAAGCTTTCTTT
-,-,TRBJ1-5,TRBV6-1,CASSVDRRSQPQHF,TGTGCCAGCAGTGTAGACAGGAGGAGTCAGCCCCAGCATTTT